These T cell receptor beta chains were read from a single sample in a study of blood T cell repertoires in COVID-19. Only in-frame clones appear in the TCRdb table, and some are missing; sequencing was by immunoSEQ multiplex PCR. The table records about 380,000 clones, more than 75% of them present only once. Sequenced: PBMCs or T cells enriched from blood (not recorded which). These receptors came from a woman aged 18-29 years who had recovered from COVID-19. CDR3s include the opening cysteine and the closing phenylalanine or tryptophan. D genes are given only for firm matches. Size is stated for part of the rows, as once, few or many counts, or as a class when the clone is expanded.

TRBJ2-3 17 . TRBV11-3 TRBD2 TGTGCCAGCAGCTCCCGCGGGGGGCCCTCCAGCACAGATACGCAGTATTTT CASSSRGGPSSTDTQYF
TRBJ2-1 14 . TRBV27 TRBD2 TGTGCCAGCTTCTGGCGGGGGGCGAGCAATGAGCAGTTCTTC CASFWRGASNEQFF
TRBJ2-7 12 . TRBV6-5 . TGTGCCAGCACGGGATGGGCCTACGAGCAGTACTTC CASTGWAYEQYF
TRBJ2-3 16 . TRBV3-1/TRBV3-2 . TGTGCCAGCAGCCCAATCTCCGCAGGGAACACAGATACGCAGTATTTT CASSPISAGNTDTQYF
TRBJ1-1 13 . TRBV2 . TGTGCCAGCGACATCATCTTGAACACTGAAGCTTTCTTT CASDIILNTEAFF
TRBJ1-5 13 . TRBV19 TRBD1 TGTGCCAGTAGTATGGACAGGGCGCCGCCCCAGCATTTT CASSMDRAPPQHF
TRBJ2-3 16 . TRBV11-2 TRBD1 TGTGCCAGCAGCTTTCGGACAGGAAGGTTCACAGATACGCAGTATTTT CASSFRTGRFTDTQYF
TRBJ2-7 17 . TRBV18 TRBD1 TGTGCCAGCTCACCACTTGTTCGACAGGGTCCCTCCTACGAGCAGTACTTC CASSPLVRQGPSYEQYF
TRBJ2-5 12 . TRBV3-1/TRBV3-2 . TGTGCCAGCAGCGCACAGGGTGAGACCCAGTACTTC CASSAQGETQYF
TRBJ1-2 13 . TRBV19 . TGTGCCAGTAGTATAGCCCCAGAATATGGCTACACCTTC CASSIAPEYGYTF
TRBJ1-4 14 . TRBV2 . TGTGCCAGCGGGGCCTTTTCAACTAATGAAAAACTGTTTTTT CASGAFSTNEKLFF
TRBJ1-3 14 . TRBV28 TRBD1 TGTGCCAGCAGCCTTACAGGGGAGGGAAACACCATATATTTT CASSLTGEGNTIYF
TRBJ1-5 14 . TRBV6-5 TRBD1 TGTGCCAGCAGAAAAGACAGGGCCAATCAGCCCCAGCATTTT CASRKDRANQPQHF
TRBJ1-2 17 once TRBV7-9 TRBD1 TGTGCCAGCAGCTTAGGGGGACAGGGGATTTTTGACTATGGCTACACCTTC CASSLGGQGIFDYGYTF
TRBJ2-7 12 . TRBV7-9 . TGTGCCAGCAGCTTAGGGACTTACGAGCAGTACTTC CASSLGTYEQYF
TRBJ1-2 14 . TRBV3-1/TRBV3-2 . TGTGCCAGCAGCCAATCCGGGAAAGGTCCGGGCTACACCTTC CASSQSGKGPGYTF
TRBJ2-3 15 . TRBV9 . TGTGCCAGCAGCGTAGTACCGGGGGACTCAGATACGCAGTATTTT CASSVVPGDSDTQYF
TRBJ2-1 11 . TRBV12-3/TRBV12-4 . TGTGCCAGCAGTTTAGGGACAGATCAGTTCTTC CASSLGTDQFF
TRBJ1-5 16 . TRBV29-1 . TGCAGCGTTGGAGAGGCCAGGCGGGTCGATGGTCAGCCCCAGCATTTT CSVGEARRVDGQPQHF
TRBJ2-3 16 . TRBV11-3 TRBD2 TGTGCCAGCAGCTTAGGTGGGACTAGCGGCACAGATACGCAGTATTTT CASSLGGTSGTDTQYF
TRBJ1-2 14 . TRBV6-6 . TGTGCCAGCAGTACTGGACAGCCGAACTATGGCTACACCTTC CASSTGQPNYGYTF
TRBJ2-7 11 . TRBV6-5 TRBD1 TGTGCCACACTCAGGGGGACCGAGCAGTACTTC CATLRGTEQYF
TRBJ1-1 11 . TRBV30 TRBD1 TGTGCCCAGGGGGCGGGCACTGAAGCTTTCTTT CAQGAGTEAFF
TRBJ2-5 14 . TRBV5-1 . TGCGCCAGCAGCTTGAGGGGATTAGAGGAGACCCAGTACTTC CASSLRGLEETQYF
TRBJ1-1 14 . TRBV4-3 . TGCGCCAGCAGCCAAGAATGGGGGAGGACTGAAGCTTTCTTT CASSQEWGRTEAFF
TRBJ2-3 14 . TRBV6-4 . TGTGCCAGCAGTGACGGCACCGGGGGAGATACGCAGTATTTT CASSDGTGGDTQYF
TRBJ1-2 13 . TRBV30 . TGTGCCTGGATACCGGAGTTTAACTATGGCTACACCTTC CAWIPEFNYGYTF
TRBJ1-2 15 . TRBV9 TRBD1 TGTGCCAGCAGCGCCGGGACAGGAGTTAACTATGGCTACACCTTC CASSAGTGVNYGYTF
TRBJ2-5 14 . TRBV6-2/TRBV6-3 . TGTGCCAGCAGTTACGAGAGGGGAGGAGAGACCCAGTACTTC CASSYERGGETQYF